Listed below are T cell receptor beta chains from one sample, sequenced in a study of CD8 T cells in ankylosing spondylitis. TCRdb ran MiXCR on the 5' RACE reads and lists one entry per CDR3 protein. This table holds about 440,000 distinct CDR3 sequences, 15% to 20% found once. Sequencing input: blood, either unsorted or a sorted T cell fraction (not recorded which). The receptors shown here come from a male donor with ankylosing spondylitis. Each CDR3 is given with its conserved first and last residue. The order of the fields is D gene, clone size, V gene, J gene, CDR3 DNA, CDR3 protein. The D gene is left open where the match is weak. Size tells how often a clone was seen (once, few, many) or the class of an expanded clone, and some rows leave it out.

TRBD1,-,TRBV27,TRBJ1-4,TGTGCCAGCAGTTTACGACAGGGAAGAGAAAAACTGTTTTTT,CASSLRQGREKLFF
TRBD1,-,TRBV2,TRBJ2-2,TGTGCCAGCAAGGGACAGCCCTTGGACACCGGGGAGCTGTTTTTT,CASKGQPLDTGELFF
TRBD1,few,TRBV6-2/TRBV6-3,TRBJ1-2,TGTGCCAGCAGCAAGACAGGGTCGGTTGATGGCTACACCTTC,CASSKTGSVDGYTF
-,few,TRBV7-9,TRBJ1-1,TGTGCCAGCAGCCGGGCTCGGGACAAACGTGAAGCTTTCTTT,CASSRARDKREAFF
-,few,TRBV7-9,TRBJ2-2,TGTGCCAGCAGCTATTCGATCACGACCGGGGAGCTGTTTTTT,CASSYSITTGELFF
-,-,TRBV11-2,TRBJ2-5,TGTGCCAGCAGCGGCAGGGCCCAGTACTTC,CASSGRAQYF
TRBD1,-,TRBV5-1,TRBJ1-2,TGCGCCAGGAGCTTGGACAGGGTGAAGGCTAACTATGGCTACACCTTC,CARSLDRVKANYGYTF
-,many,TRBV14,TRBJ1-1,TGTGCCAGCAGCCCGGGGTGGGTTACTGAAGCTTTCTTT,CASSPGWVTEAFF
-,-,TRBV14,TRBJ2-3,TGTGCCAGCAGCCAAGACAGGAACACAGATACGCAGTATTTT,CASSQDRNTDTQYF
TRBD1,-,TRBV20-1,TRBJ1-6,TGCAGTGCTAGCCGGACCTGGACAGGGAGCTCCTATAATTCACCCCTCCACTTT,CSASRTWTGSSYNSPLHF
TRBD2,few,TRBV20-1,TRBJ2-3,TGCAGTGCTAGCGGTCTAAGCGGGGGAGACACAGATACGCAGTATTTT,CSASGLSGGDTDTQYF
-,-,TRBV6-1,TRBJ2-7,TGTGCCAGCAGTCCTAGAGGTGCAGGGCTGGACGAGCAGTACTTC,CASSPRGAGLDEQYF
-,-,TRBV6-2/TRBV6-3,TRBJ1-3,TGTGCCAGCAGTTACTCGAGAGAGGGGGTTTCCCTATCGCCTGGAAACACCATATATTTT,CASSYSREGVSLSPGNTIYF
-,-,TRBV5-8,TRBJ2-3,TGTGCCAGCAGCTCCGGCGGACAGTTGCGTGCAGATACGCAGTATTTT,CASSSGGQLRADTQYF
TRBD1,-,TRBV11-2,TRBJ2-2,TGTGCCAGCAGCATCACAGGGGGCGCGACCGGGGAGCTGTTTTTT,CASSITGGATGELFF
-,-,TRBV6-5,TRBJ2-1,TGTGCCAGCAGGCGAAGCAATTCGGAGTTCTTC,CASRRSNSEFF
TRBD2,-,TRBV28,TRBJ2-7,TGTGCCAGCAGGGGACTAGCGGGCGGACAGGAGCAGTACTTC,CASRGLAGGQEQYF
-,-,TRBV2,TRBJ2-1,TGTGCCAGCAAGGGAGGGGGGCAGAATGAGCAGTTCTTC,CASKGGGQNEQFF
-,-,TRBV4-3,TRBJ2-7,TGCGCCAGCAGCCAAGCCACAGCTTCGACTAGGTACGAGCAGTACTTC,CASSQATASTRYEQYF
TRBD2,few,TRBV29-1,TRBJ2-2,TGCAGCGCCCGGGGCCTAGCGGGGTTCGCGAACACCGGGGAGCTGTTTTTT,CSARGLAGFANTGELFF
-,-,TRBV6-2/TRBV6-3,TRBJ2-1,TGTGCCAGCAGAATATCGTCGGGGGGCATTGAGCAGTTCTTC,CASRISSGGIEQFF
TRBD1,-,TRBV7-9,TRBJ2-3,TGTGCCAGCAGCGAAACAGGGGTAATGGGCACAGATACGCAGTATTTT,CASSETGVMGTDTQYF
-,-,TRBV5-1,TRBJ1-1,TGCGCCAGCAGACACAGCCCGGGGGACACTGAAGCTTTCTTT,CASRHSPGDTEAFF
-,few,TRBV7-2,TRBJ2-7,TGTGCCAGCAGCTCAATGGGAGGGACAAGCTCCTACGAGCAGTACTTC,CASSSMGGTSSYEQYF
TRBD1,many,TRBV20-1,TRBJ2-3,TGCAGCGCGTGGGGCAGGGGGCGCACAGATACGCAGTATTTT,CSAWGRGRTDTQYF
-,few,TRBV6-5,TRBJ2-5,TGTGCCAGCAGTTACCAAACAGGGATCGTTGAGACCCAGTACTTC,CASSYQTGIVETQYF
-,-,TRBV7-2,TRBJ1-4,TGTGCCAGCATGGATACCAATGCTGAAAAACTGTTTTTT,CASMDTNAEKLFF
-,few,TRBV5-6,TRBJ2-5,TGTGCCAGCAGCTTGTGGGCAGGACAAGAGACCCAGTACTTC,CASSLWAGQETQYF
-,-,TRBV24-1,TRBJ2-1,TGTGCCACCAGTGGGGACCGAAGTAGCTCCTACAATGAGCAGTTCTTC,CATSGDRSSSYNEQFF
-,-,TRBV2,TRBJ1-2,TGTGCCAGCAGCCCTAACCCTGGAATGGGGTATGGCTACACCTTC,CASSPNPGMGYGYTF
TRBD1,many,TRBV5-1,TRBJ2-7,TGCGCCAGGGTCCTTGGCAGGGGGCTTCGATTTACCTACGAGCAGTACTTC,CARVLGRGLRFTYEQYF
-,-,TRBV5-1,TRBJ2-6,TGCGCCAGCAGCTTTTCTCCGTTATCAGGGGCCAACGTCCTGACTTTC,CASSFSPLSGANVLTF
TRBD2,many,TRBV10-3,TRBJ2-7,TGTGCCATCAGTAAACTAGCGGGAGGGAACTACGAGCAGTACTTC,CAISKLAGGNYEQYF
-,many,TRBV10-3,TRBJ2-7,TGTGCCATCAGTGAGTGGGGGGACTCCTACGAGCAGTACTTC,CAISEWGDSYEQYF
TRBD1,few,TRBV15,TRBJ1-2,TGTGCCACCAGCACCCTAGACAGGGCCCCCGGGGGCTACACCTTC,CATSTLDRAPGGYTF
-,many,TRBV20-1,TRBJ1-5,TGCAGTGCTTCCCGGGGATCAAATCAGCCCCAGCATTTT,CSASRGSNQPQHF